The 20 T cell receptor beta chains given below trace back to one sample, sequenced in a study of beta chain features in type 1 diabetes. Whole-study results and caveats: Patients with Type 1 diabetes showed moderately but significantly shorter TCRB CDR3s in all four CD4+ subsets.

For these TCRs, the target antigens are not known. Sequencing targeted expressed TCRB transcripts, as all isolated RNA had been reverse transcribed. The data were produced by immunoSEQ multiplex PCR, yet TCRdb's version contains in-frame clones alone and is incomplete. The sample carries fewer than 350,000 clones, approximately 16% recorded once. Sequenced: naive CD4+ T cells from blood. These receptors came from a young man with type 1 diabetes.

This clone was observed a handful of times. The genes are TRBV4-2 and TRBJ2-5; 12 bases line up with TRBD2. Germline assignment: CDR1 LGHNA and CDR2 YNFKEQ. This CDR3 is 16 amino acids long. Trimming took 4 bases from V and 5 from J; bases not matched to a gene: 8. CDR3 bases: TGTGCCAGCAGCCCCCTGACTAGCGGGAGAGGGGAGACCCAGTACTTC. Translated: CASSPLTSGRGETQYF.

For this clone: One junction end does not reproduce the germline sequence, and a read error may be involved. This same CDR3 is encoded by further DNA sequences in the sample. The chain combines TRBV19 with TRBJ1-5; 7 bases fit TRBD1. CDR3 length: 14 amino acids. CDR1 and CDR2 (germline): LNHDA, SQIVND (reference sequence). The CDR3 DNA reads TGTGCCAGTAGTCGACAGGGTACCAATCAACCCCAGCATTTT. This encodes CASSRQGTNQPQHF. Drawing the rest from reference TRBV19 and TRBJ1-5, the complete variable domain is DGGITQSPKYLFRKEGQNVTLSCEQNLNHDAMYWYRQDPGQGLRLIYYSQIVNDFQKGDIAEGYSVSREKKESFPLTVTSAQKNPTAFYLCASSRQGTNQPQHFGDGTRLSIL.

The chain uses TRBV5-1 and TRBJ2-2, with 10 bases aligning to TRBD2. Per germline, CDR1 SGHRS and CDR2 YFSETQ. The length of the CDR3 is 15 residues. Trimming at V came to 2 bases and at J to 6 bases, leaving 4 bases not matched to a gene. The CDR3, as DNA: TGCGCCAGCAGCTTACGGACTAGCGGTCCCGGGGAGCTGTTTTTT. This codes for CASSLRTSGPGELFF.

The rearrangement joins TRBV7-9 to TRBJ2-1; 12 bases line up with TRBD2. Germline lookup yields CDR1 SEHNR and CDR2 FQNEAQ (reference sequence). This CDR3 comprises 14 residues. With 4 bases clipped from V and 10 bases from J, the junction kept 5 bases outside the gene matches. The CDR3 DNA sequence: TGTGCCAGCAGCTCCCGGACTAGCGGGAACGAGCAGTTCTTC. Translated, it gives CASSSRTSGNEQFF. The whole variable domain, remainder taken from reference TRBV7-9 and TRBJ2-1, is DTGVSQNPRHKITKRGQNVTFRCDPISEHNRLYWYRQTLGQGPEFLTYFQNEAQLEKSRLLSDRFSAERPKGSFSTLEIQRTEQGDSAMYLCASSSRTSGNEQFFGPGTRLTVL.

This clone was recorded a few times. The J gene is TRBJ1-5, the V gene TRBV18, with D possibly matching TRBD1 (6 bases). CDR1 is KGHSH and CDR2 is LQKENI in the germline V gene. V dropped 2 bases and J dropped 5 bases, with 10 bases sitting between them. The CDR3 sequence is 14 residues long. The CDR3 here is CASSPFEGDQPQHF. For the CDR3, the DNA is TGTGCCAGCTCACCATTTGAGGGGGATCAGCCCCAGCATTTT.

The V gene is TRBV7-2, the J gene TRBJ2-1; 7 nucleotides match TRBD2. The CDR3 covers 13 residues. V dropped 1 base and J dropped 10; count of bases not matched to a gene: 4. Germline V gives CDR1 SGHTA, CDR2 FQGNSA. The CDR3 DNA follows: TGTGCCAGCAGCTTAGAAATTAGCGGGGAGCAGTTCTTC. It specifies CASSLEISGEQFF. The whole variable domain, remainder taken from reference TRBV7-2 and TRBJ2-1, is GAGVSQSPSNKVTEKGKDVELRCDPISGHTALYWYRQSLGQGLEFLIYFQGNSAPDKSGLPSDRFSAERTGGSVSTLTIQRTQQEDSAVYLCASSLEISGEQFFGPGTRLTVL.

The table lists this clone with a few counts. The chain couples TRBV4-2 to TRBJ2-5, with 7 bases aligning to TRBD2. Unmatched junction bases numbered 12, after V lost 0 bases and J lost 5 bases. Germline lookup yields CDR1 LGHNA and CDR2 YNFKEQ. CDR3 length: 17 residues. The CDR3 reads CASSQDEAGRGSETQYF. For the CDR3, the DNA is TGTGCCAGCAGCCAAGATGAGGCGGGGAGGGGCTCGGAGACCCAGTACTTC.

The chain recombines TRBV5-1 with TRBJ2-1, with 8 bases that match TRBD2. V lost 2 bases and J lost 8; bases outside the gene matches: 9. CDR1 is SGHRS and CDR2 is YFSETQ in the germline V gene. The CDR3 runs to 15 residues. The CDR3, as DNA: TGCGCCAGCAGCTTCCTCGGGGGGGGGCGCCATGAGCAGTTCTTC. Amino acid sequence: CASSFLGGGRHEQFF.

This clone was counted a few times. The chain carries TRBV7-2 and TRBJ1-2, with a tentative D call TRBD1 (6 bases). Germline lookup yields CDR1 SGHTA and CDR2 FQGNSA. Trimming stripped 6 bases from V and 1 base from J, with 21 bases between. The CDR3 loop spans 17 amino acids. CDR3 region: CASSNRAGRGDNYGYTF. The DNA for the CDR3 is TGTGCCAGCAGTAATCGCGCGGGCAGGGGAGATAACTATGGCTACACCTTC.

This clone was recorded a few times. The CDR3, as DNA: TGTGCCAGCAGCTTGGAGGGGATGGACACTGAAGCTTTCTTT. It translates to CASSLEGMDTEAFF. The chain couples TRBV28 to TRBJ1-1; the D gene is possibly TRBD1 (5 bases). The V end lost 6 bases, the J end lost 3 bases, and 14 bases lay between the germline ends. The CDR3 is made up of 14 amino acids. Germline V gives CDR1 MDHEN, CDR2 SYDVKM.

This clone was counted between two and nine times. V is TRBV7-2 and J is TRBJ2-4; possible D gene TRBD2, 7 bases. CDR1 is SGHTA and CDR2 is FQGNSA in the germline V gene. The CDR3 spans 16 residues. Trimming pared 2 bases from V and 1 base from J, leaving 12 bases between. In DNA, the CDR3 is TGTGCCAGCAGCTTAAGGGGGGGTCAGGCCAAAAACATTCAGTACTTC. Translation: CASSLRGGQAKNIQYF.

The J gene is TRBJ1-2, the V gene TRBV6-6; D not certain. With 10 bases removed from V and 1 base from J, the gap between germline ends came to 13 bases. This CDR3 is 13 amino acids long. The germline V gene encodes CDR1 MNHNY and CDR2 SVGAGI (reference sequence). This CDR3 is CATEFSINYGYTF. The DNA of the CDR3 is TGTGCCACGGAGTTCTCAATTAACTATGGCTACACCTTC.

This clone has a handful of counts. The CDR3 DNA follows: TGCAGCGTCGCTCCCGCCGGGGGGCGAGAGACCCAGTACTTC. It specifies CSVAPAGGRETQYF. The rearrangement joins TRBV29-1 to TRBJ2-5; D might be TRBD2 (7 bases). CDR1 SQVTM and CDR2 ANQGSEA come from the germline V gene. V lost 6 bases and J lost 4, with 18 bases in between. The CDR3 length is 14 residues.

In its sample, this clone was seen a few times. The chain couples TRBV28 to TRBJ2-5; D remains ambiguous. The length of the CDR3 is 12 residues. Germline-derived CDR1 and CDR2 are MDHEN and SYDVKM. The germline V and J ends were trimmed by 4 bases and 5 bases, with 8 bases remaining between them. The CDR3 DNA sequence: TGTGCCAGCAGTTCTCCCGGGGAGACCCAGTACTTC. It specifies CASSSPGETQYF.

The chain is built from TRBV2 and TRBJ2-1; the D is unclear. The CDR3 sequence is 13 residues long. The V end was cut by 4 bases, the J end by 4 bases, with 8 bases between. The germline V gene encodes CDR1 SNHLY and CDR2 FYNNEI. CDR3 sequence: CASSVERYNEQFF. In DNA, the CDR3 is TGTGCCAGCAGTGTCGAGCGATACAATGAGCAGTTCTTC.

The V and J genes are TRBV6-6 and TRBJ1-3; D perhaps matches TRBD1 (5 bases). The V gene lost 6 bases and the J gene lost 0 bases, with 6 bases spanning the gap. The CDR3 consists of 13 residues. The germline V gene encodes CDR1 MNHNY and CDR2 SVGAGI (reference sequence). This CDR3 reads CASRDSSGNTIYF. For the CDR3, the DNA is TGTGCCAGCAGAGACAGCTCTGGAAACACCATATATTTT.

CDR3 protein: CASSVRDRGFARDYEQYF. Here the CDR3 DNA reads TGTGCCAGCAGTGTACGAGACAGGGGGTTTGCTCGTGACTACGAGCAGTACTTC. The V call is TRBV2, the J call TRBJ2-7; 9 positions match TRBD1. Losses at the gene ends were 4 bases for V and 3 bases for J; bases not matched to a gene: 16. Germline loops: CDR1 SNHLY, CDR2 FYNNEI. The CDR3 is made up of 18 amino acids.

V and J are TRBV2 and TRBJ2-7; D is unresolved. The CDR3 contains 10 residues. V lost 6 bases, J lost 7 bases, and 7 bases lay in between. The germline CDR1 and CDR2 sequences are SNHLY and FYNNEI. Here the CDR3 DNA reads TGTGCCAGCAGCTACGGGGAGCAGTACTTC. As protein: CASSYGEQYF. The whole variable domain, remainder taken from reference TRBV2 and TRBJ2-7, is EPEVTQTPSHQVTQMGQEVILRCVPISNHLYFYWYRQILGQKVEFLVSFYNNEISEKSEIFDDQFSVERPDGSNFTLKIRSTKLEDSAMYFCASSYGEQYFGPGTRLTVT.

The rearrangement uses TRBV7-9 and TRBJ1-2, with 7 positions matching TRBD1. The CDR3 loop spans 15 amino acids. J gave up 4 bases and V 3 bases, and 8 bases lay outside the gene matches. Looked up from germline, CDR1 is SEHNR and CDR2 is FQNEAQ (reference sequence). In nucleotides, the CDR3 is TGTGCCAGCAGCTTCCCACAGGGGATCGGCTATGGCTACACCTTC. It specifies CASSFPQGIGYGYTF.

This clone was recorded a few times. The chain carries TRBV18 and TRBJ2-5; D is unclear. V lost 3 bases and J 4 bases, leaving 9 bases between the germline ends. The CDR3 has 13 amino acids. Germline V lookup: CDR1 KGHSH, CDR2 LQKENI. The CDR3 here is CASSPASSETQYF. The CDR3 DNA is TGTGCCAGCTCACCGGCTAGTTCAGAGACCCAGTACTTC.